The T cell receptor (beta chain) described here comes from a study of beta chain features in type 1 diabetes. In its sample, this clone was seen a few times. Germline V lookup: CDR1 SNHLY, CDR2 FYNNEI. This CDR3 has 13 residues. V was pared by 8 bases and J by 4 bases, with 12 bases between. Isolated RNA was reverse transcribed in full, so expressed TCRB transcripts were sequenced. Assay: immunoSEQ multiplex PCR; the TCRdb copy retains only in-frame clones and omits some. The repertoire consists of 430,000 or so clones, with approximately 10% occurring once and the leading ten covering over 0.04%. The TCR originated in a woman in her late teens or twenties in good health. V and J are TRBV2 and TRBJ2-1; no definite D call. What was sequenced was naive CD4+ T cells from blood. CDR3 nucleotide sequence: TGTGCCAGCGGGGTAGGTTTTTACAATGAGCAGTTCTTC. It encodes CASGVGFYNEQFF.